Listed below are T cell receptor beta chains from one sample, sequenced in a study of blood T cells in healthy people across ages. MiXCR, applied by TCRdb to the 5' RACE reads, yields one record per CDR3 protein. The table has about 670,000 distinct CDR3 sequences, around 41% seen once. Sequences were obtained from blood. These receptor sequences come from an elderly man in good health. CDR3s include the opening cysteine and the closing phenylalanine or tryptophan. Each record gives: V gene, clone size, D gene, J gene, CDR3 protein, CDR3 DNA. A D gene is named only where the DNA matches it firmly. Size values are once, few and many counts, or a class for expanded clones, and some rows have none.

v_gene: TRBV3-1
abundance: .
d_gene: .
j_gene: TRBJ2-4
CDR3aa: CASSRGPSEPIQYF
CDR3nt: TGTGCCAGCAGCCGGGGGCCCTCGGAGCCCATTCAGTACTTC

v_gene: TRBV27
abundance: .
d_gene: .
j_gene: TRBJ2-4
CDR3aa: CASRLATAKNIQYF
CDR3nt: TGTGCCAGCAGGCTAGCGACCGCCAAAAACATTCAGTACTTC

v_gene: TRBV18
abundance: .
d_gene: TRBD1
j_gene: TRBJ2-1
CDR3aa: CASAPDRTEQFF
CDR3nt: TGTGCCAGCGCCCCGGACAGGACGGAGCAGTTCTTC

v_gene: TRBV20-1
abundance: .
d_gene: TRBD2
j_gene: TRBJ2-7
CDR3aa: CSARRRTSGRNEQYF
CDR3nt: TGCAGTGCTAGACGCAGGACTAGCGGGAGAAACGAGCAGTACTTC

v_gene: TRBV24-1
abundance: .
d_gene: TRBD2
j_gene: TRBJ2-5
CDR3aa: CATSGGAGLAEETQYF
CDR3nt: TGTGCCACCAGTGGGGGAGCGGGACTAGCGGAAGAGACCCAGTACTTC

v_gene: TRBV7-9
abundance: many
d_gene: .
j_gene: TRBJ2-2
CDR3aa: CASSLLNTGELFF
CDR3nt: TGTGCCAGCAGCTTACTGAACACCGGGGAGCTGTTTTTT

v_gene: TRBV18
abundance: .
d_gene: .
j_gene: TRBJ1-1
CDR3aa: CASSTGTNTEAFF
CDR3nt: TGTGCCAGCTCAACAGGGACGAACACTGAAGCTTTCTTT

v_gene: TRBV5-6
abundance: .
d_gene: TRBD2
j_gene: TRBJ2-1
CDR3aa: CASSASGRAQIEQFF
CDR3nt: TGTGCCAGCAGCGCCAGCGGGAGGGCGCAGATTGAGCAGTTCTTC

v_gene: TRBV5-1
abundance: .
d_gene: .
j_gene: TRBJ1-2
CDR3aa: CASSVDSFNYGYTF
CDR3nt: TGCGCCAGCAGCGTGGACAGTTTCAACTATGGCTACACCTTC

v_gene: TRBV12-3/TRBV12-4
abundance: .
d_gene: TRBD1
j_gene: TRBJ2-5
CDR3aa: CASSRRQGEETQYF
CDR3nt: TGTGCCAGCAGTCGAAGACAGGGTGAAGAGACCCAGTACTTC

v_gene: TRBV10-3
abundance: .
d_gene: TRBD1
j_gene: TRBJ1-2
CDR3aa: CAISQGQYGYTF
CDR3nt: TGTGCCATCAGTCAGGGACAGTATGGCTACACCTTC

v_gene: TRBV25-1
abundance: .
d_gene: .
j_gene: TRBJ2-7
CDR3aa: CASSDLREAGRYEQYF
CDR3nt: TGTGCCAGCAGTGACCTCCGGGAAGCAGGCAGGTACGAGCAGTACTTC

v_gene: TRBV4-3
abundance: .
d_gene: TRBD2
j_gene: TRBJ2-3
CDR3aa: CASSQDWEGSDTQYF
CDR3nt: TGCGCCAGCAGCCAAGATTGGGAGGGTTCAGATACGCAGTATTTT

v_gene: TRBV6-2/TRBV6-3
abundance: .
d_gene: .
j_gene: TRBJ2-4
CDR3aa: CASRPRDTAKNIQYF
CDR3nt: TGTGCCAGCAGACCCCGGGACACAGCCAAAAACATTCAGTACTTC

v_gene: TRBV20-1
abundance: .
d_gene: TRBD1
j_gene: TRBJ1-5
CDR3aa: CSAPRGQGAGQPQHF
CDR3nt: TGCAGTGCCCCCCGCGGACAGGGGGCCGGCCAGCCCCAGCATTTT

v_gene: TRBV29-1
abundance: few
d_gene: .
j_gene: TRBJ2-7
CDR3aa: CSVEDPQGRSGEQYF
CDR3nt: TGCAGCGTTGAAGACCCACAGGGAAGAAGCGGAGAGCAGTACTTC

v_gene: TRBV4-1
abundance: many
d_gene: .
j_gene: TRBJ1-2
CDR3aa: CASSQDRPGEDNYGYTF
CDR3nt: TGCGCCAGCAGCCAAGATCGGCCAGGGGAGGATAACTATGGCTACACCTTC

v_gene: TRBV6-5
abundance: .
d_gene: TRBD1
j_gene: TRBJ2-5
CDR3aa: CASSYPGQPQETQYF
CDR3nt: TGTGCCAGCAGTTACCCGGGACAGCCTCAAGAGACCCAGTACTTC

v_gene: TRBV6-2/TRBV6-3
abundance: .
d_gene: .
j_gene: TRBJ2-5
CDR3aa: CASSLSGTGIETQYF
CDR3nt: TGTGCCAGCAGTCTCAGCGGTACAGGAATAGAGACCCAGTACTTC

v_gene: TRBV20-1
abundance: .
d_gene: TRBD1
j_gene: TRBJ2-2
CDR3aa: CSADPDRAGNTGELFF
CDR3nt: TGCAGTGCCGACCCTGACAGGGCAGGGAACACCGGGGAGCTGTTTTTT

v_gene: TRBV29-1
abundance: few
d_gene: .
j_gene: TRBJ1-3
CDR3aa: CSASRGPGNTIYF
CDR3nt: TGCAGCGCCTCCAGGGGCCCTGGAAACACCATATATTTT

v_gene: TRBV18
abundance: few
d_gene: TRBD1
j_gene: TRBJ2-7
CDR3aa: CASSPGQGQSYEQYF
CDR3nt: TGTGCCAGCTCACCGGGACAGGGGCAATCCTACGAGCAGTACTTC

v_gene: TRBV6-5
abundance: .
d_gene: .
j_gene: TRBJ2-5
CDR3aa: CASSYAGVGTQYF
CDR3nt: TGTGCCAGCAGTTACGCGGGCGTTGGGACCCAGTACTTC

v_gene: TRBV4-1
abundance: few
d_gene: .
j_gene: TRBJ1-2
CDR3aa: CASSQTADGHYGYTF
CDR3nt: TGCGCCAGCAGCCAGACGGCCGACGGTCACTATGGCTACACCTTC

v_gene: TRBV10-2
abundance: .
d_gene: TRBD2
j_gene: TRBJ2-3
CDR3aa: CASSEPGLAFDTQYF
CDR3nt: TGCGCCAGCAGTGAGCCGGGACTAGCTTTTGATACGCAGTATTTT

v_gene: TRBV21-1
abundance: .
d_gene: .
j_gene: TRBJ1-2
CDR3aa: CASSKAQGEYGYTF
CDR3nt: TGTGCCAGCAGCAAAGCGCAGGGGGAGTATGGCTACACCTTC

v_gene: TRBV5-1
abundance: .
d_gene: TRBD1
j_gene: TRBJ1-6
CDR3aa: CASSLQGVVESPLHF
CDR3nt: TGCGCCAGCAGCCTACAGGGGGTCGTAGAGTCACCCCTCCACTTT

v_gene: TRBV11-2
abundance: .
d_gene: TRBD2
j_gene: TRBJ2-3
CDR3aa: CASSQTVLVAGGPTDTQYF
CDR3nt: TGTGCCAGCAGCCAGACCGTACTAGTAGCGGGGGGGCCCACAGATACGCAGTATTTT

v_gene: TRBV20-1
abundance: .
d_gene: TRBD1
j_gene: TRBJ2-7
CDR3aa: CSASTGGLGYEQYF
CDR3nt: TGCAGTGCTTCGACAGGGGGTTTAGGCTACGAGCAGTACTTC

v_gene: TRBV20-1
abundance: few
d_gene: .
j_gene: TRBJ1-5
CDR3aa: CSAQRTTPGGNQPQHF
CDR3nt: TGCAGTGCTCAAAGGACAACCCCCGGGGGCAATCAGCCCCAGCATTTT

v_gene: TRBV18
abundance: many
d_gene: .
j_gene: TRBJ2-5
CDR3aa: CASSPPYGETQYF
CDR3nt: TGTGCCAGCTCACCACCGTACGGAGAGACCCAGTACTTC

v_gene: TRBV6-2/TRBV6-3
abundance: .
d_gene: TRBD1
j_gene: TRBJ2-7
CDR3aa: CASRWTGRSYEQYF
CDR3nt: TGTGCCAGCAGATGGACAGGGCGCTCCTACGAGCAGTACTTC

v_gene: TRBV20-1
abundance: .
d_gene: .
j_gene: TRBJ2-7
CDR3aa: CSAGDSAYEQYF
CDR3nt: TGCAGTGCCGGAGACTCCGCCTACGAGCAGTACTTC

v_gene: TRBV6-1
abundance: .
d_gene: TRBD2
j_gene: TRBJ2-1
CDR3aa: CASSSRLAGALLNEQFF
CDR3nt: TGTGCCAGCAGCTCAAGACTAGCGGGGGCCCTCCTCAATGAGCAGTTCTTC

v_gene: TRBV25-1
abundance: .
d_gene: .
j_gene: TRBJ2-2
CDR3aa: CASSPPGANTGELFF
CDR3nt: TGTGCCAGCAGTCCCCCCGGGGCGAACACCGGGGAGCTGTTTTTT

v_gene: TRBV4-3
abundance: .
d_gene: .
j_gene: TRBJ1-4
CDR3aa: CASSQELPWQRNEKLFF
CDR3nt: TGCGCCAGCAGCCAAGAGCTCCCGTGGCAGCGCAATGAAAAACTGTTTTTT

v_gene: TRBV9
abundance: .
d_gene: TRBD1
j_gene: TRBJ2-3
CDR3aa: CASSERDRVSGTQYF
CDR3nt: TGTGCCAGCAGCGAAAGGGACAGGGTTTCTGGTACGCAGTATTTT

v_gene: TRBV15
abundance: .
d_gene: TRBD2
j_gene: TRBJ2-3
CDR3aa: CATKLAGAEGGDTQYF
CDR3nt: TGTGCCACCAAACTAGCGGGGGCCGAGGGAGGAGATACGCAGTATTTT

v_gene: TRBV28
abundance: .
d_gene: TRBD2
j_gene: TRBJ2-1
CDR3aa: CASQLAGVSYNEQFF
CDR3nt: TGTGCCAGTCAATTAGCGGGAGTGTCCTACAATGAGCAGTTCTTC

v_gene: TRBV20-1
abundance: .
d_gene: .
j_gene: TRBJ2-3
CDR3aa: CSARTQGSDTQYF
CDR3nt: TGCAGTGCTAGAACACAGGGTTCAGATACGCAGTATTTT

v_gene: TRBV3-1
abundance: many
d_gene: .
j_gene: TRBJ2-7
CDR3aa: CASSQDLRTTYEQYF
CDR3nt: TGTGCCAGCAGCCAAGATTTGAGGACAACGTACGAGCAGTACTTC

v_gene: TRBV6-1
abundance: .
d_gene: .
j_gene: TRBJ2-3
CDR3aa: CASSEREGASTDTQYF
CDR3nt: TGTGCCAGCAGTGAAAGGGAAGGGGCTAGCACAGATACGCAGTATTTT

v_gene: TRBV6-6
abundance: .
d_gene: .
j_gene: TRBJ2-5
CDR3aa: CASRGGTPLQETQYF
CDR3nt: TGTGCCAGCCGAGGGGGGACCCCCTTGCAAGAGACCCAGTACTTC

v_gene: TRBV28
abundance: .
d_gene: .
j_gene: TRBJ2-7
CDR3aa: CASSSAYGSYEQYF
CDR3nt: TGTGCCAGCAGCTCAGCCTACGGGTCCTACGAGCAGTACTTC

v_gene: TRBV7-3
abundance: few
d_gene: .
j_gene: TRBJ2-1
CDR3aa: CASSLKAPGGSTPNEQFF
CDR3nt: TGTGCCAGCAGCTTAAAAGCCCCCGGGGGTAGCACCCCCAATGAGCAGTTCTTC

v_gene: TRBV28
abundance: .
d_gene: TRBD2
j_gene: TRBJ2-1
CDR3aa: CASSLASGINEQFF
CDR3nt: TGTGCCAGCAGTCTTGCTAGCGGGATAAATGAGCAGTTCTTC

v_gene: TRBV3-1
abundance: few
d_gene: TRBD2
j_gene: TRBJ2-3
CDR3aa: CASSQEGGTSADTQYF
CDR3nt: TGTGCCAGCAGCCAAGAAGGGGGGACTAGCGCAGATACGCAGTATTTT

v_gene: TRBV10-2
abundance: .
d_gene: .
j_gene: TRBJ2-3
CDR3aa: CASSDPVGPGTDTQYF
CDR3nt: TGCGCCAGCAGTGACCCCGTAGGTCCCGGCACAGATACGCAGTATTTT

v_gene: TRBV20-1
abundance: .
d_gene: .
j_gene: TRBJ1-5
CDR3aa: CSARDRGGGRQPQHF
CDR3nt: TGCAGTGCTAGAGATCGGGGTGGGGGGCGTCAGCCCCAGCATTTT

v_gene: TRBV6-1
abundance: .
d_gene: .
j_gene: TRBJ2-3
CDR3aa: CASSVVLTDTQYF
CDR3nt: TGTGCCAGCAGTGTGGTCCTCACAGATACGCAGTATTTT

v_gene: TRBV20-1
abundance: many
d_gene: .
j_gene: TRBJ2-1
CDR3aa: CSARRLGYNEQFF
CDR3nt: TGCAGTGCCCGTAGACTTGGGTACAATGAGCAGTTCTTC

v_gene: TRBV7-2
abundance: few
d_gene: TRBD1
j_gene: TRBJ2-7
CDR3aa: CASSLTGTGHYEQYF
CDR3nt: TGTGCCAGCAGCCTAACCGGGACAGGGCACTACGAGCAGTACTTC

v_gene: TRBV29-1
abundance: many
d_gene: .
j_gene: TRBJ2-7
CDR3aa: CSVGQGGFYEQYF
CDR3nt: TGCAGCGTTGGACAGGGAGGGTTCTACGAGCAGTACTTC

v_gene: TRBV7-2
abundance: few
d_gene: .
j_gene: TRBJ1-1
CDR3aa: CASSVPGASEAFF
CDR3nt: TGTGCCAGCAGCGTTCCAGGGGCATCTGAAGCTTTCTTT

v_gene: TRBV7-9
abundance: .
d_gene: .
j_gene: TRBJ2-7
CDR3aa: CASSLAAGIYEQYF
CDR3nt: TGTGCCAGCAGCTTAGCGGCAGGCATCTACGAGCAGTACTTC

v_gene: TRBV25-1
abundance: few
d_gene: .
j_gene: TRBJ2-6
CDR3aa: CASSAPYSGANVLTF
CDR3nt: TGTGCCAGCAGTGCCCCCTACTCTGGGGCCAACGTCCTGACTTTC

v_gene: TRBV29-1
abundance: .
d_gene: TRBD2
j_gene: TRBJ2-1
CDR3aa: CSVEAKPTSGGPITHNEQFF
CDR3nt: TGCAGCGTTGAAGCCAAGCCCACTAGCGGGGGGCCCATAACCCACAATGAGCAGTTCTTC

v_gene: TRBV12-3/TRBV12-4
abundance: few
d_gene: TRBD2
j_gene: TRBJ2-2
CDR3aa: CASPKASGIPRELFF
CDR3nt: TGTGCCAGCCCTAAGGCCAGCGGGATCCCCCGGGAGCTGTTTTTT

v_gene: TRBV20-1
abundance: few
d_gene: TRBD1
j_gene: TRBJ2-7
CDR3aa: CSVEQGATYEQYF
CDR3nt: TGCAGTGTCGAACAGGGGGCCACCTACGAGCAGTACTTC

v_gene: TRBV5-1
abundance: .
d_gene: TRBD1
j_gene: TRBJ1-6
CDR3aa: CASSLTGTGNSPLHF
CDR3nt: TGCGCCAGCAGCTTAACCGGGACAGGGAATTCACCCCTCCACTTT